This T cell receptor beta chain was sequenced during a study of shared T cell receptors in the human thymus. Method: immunoSEQ multiplex PCR; TCRdb's copy keeps in-frame clones and lacks some. The sample includes about 380,000 clones, about 95% of them seen just once. The source of this sequence is a human donor. The sequencing input was thymocytes.

CDR3 sequence reads: CASTGGSGIRSYNEQFF. The CDR3 DNA follows: TGTGCCAGCACCGGGGGTTCAGGGATAAGGTCCTACAATGAGCAGTTCTTC. The rearrangement joins TRBV27 to TRBJ2-1; possibly TRBD2 for D (6 bases). V lost 7 bases and J 1 base, leaving 20 bases between the germline ends. The CDR3 has 17 amino acids. Germline V gene sequence: CDR1 MNHEY, CDR2 SMNVEV (reference sequence).